What follows are 30 T cell receptor beta chains derived from one specimen sequenced in a study of identical twins' blood T cells. TCRdb ran MiXCR on the 5' RACE reads and lists one entry per CDR3 protein. The top ten clones hold approximately 6.6% of a sample with 300,000 to 450,000 distinct CDR3 sequences, 28% of them seen once. The sample comprised PBMCs. Receptors originate from a woman aged 18-55 years in good health.

The chain carries TRBV20-1 and TRBJ2-4, with 8 nucleotides matching TRBD1. J lost 2 bases, V lost 6 bases, and 6 bases had no gene match. The CDR3 totals 14 residues. In germline, CDR1 is DFQATT, CDR2 SNEGSKA (reference sequence). This CDR3 is CSASGGRSKNIQYF. The CDR3 region has the DNA TGCAGTGCCTCAGGGGGCAGGTCCAAAAACATTCAGTACTTC.

This sequence joins TRBV5-6 and TRBJ2-7; D is unclear. The CDR3 is 12 amino acids. Germline V gene lookup returns CDR1 SGHDT and CDR2 YYEEEE. The V end was cut by 0 bases, the J end by 2 bases, with 3 bases between. CDR3 loop: CASSLEPYEQYF. In DNA form, the CDR3 reads TGTGCCAGCAGCTTGGAACCCTACGAGCAGTACTTC. Variable domain in full (rest from reference TRBV5-6 and TRBJ2-7): DAGVTQSPTHLIKTRGQQVTLRCSPKSGHDTVSWYQQALGQGPQFIFQYYEEEERQRGNFPDRFSGHQFPNYSSELNVNALLLGDSALYLCASSLEPYEQYFGPGTRLTVT.

The chain employs TRBV4-2 and TRBJ2-1; the D is unclear. The CDR3 loop spans 14 amino acids. Germline assignment: CDR1 LGHNA and CDR2 YNFKEQ. Trimming removed 1 base at V and 5 bases at J, with 9 bases between. The CDR3 is CASSQVTRDNEQFF. CDR3 sequence (DNA): TGTGCCAGCAGCCAAGTGACACGGGACAATGAGCAGTTCTTC.

This clonotype has more than one count but fewer than ten. The chain has TRBV7-9 and TRBJ1-1; D remains ambiguous. The V gene's germline CDR1 is SEHNR and CDR2 FQNEAQ (reference sequence). The CDR3 has 14 amino acids. Trimming left V 1 base short and J 5 bases short, with 11 bases between. CDR3 amino acids: CASSLGTEWTEAFF. The CDR3 DNA follows: TGTGCCAGCAGCTTAGGAACGGAATGGACTGAAGCTTTCTTT.

This clonotype was counted a few times. This chain links TRBV7-6 with TRBJ2-7; the match to TRBD2 covers 10 bases. Trimming removed 3 bases from V and 4 bases from J; junction bases left unmatched: 9. CDR1 and CDR2 (germline): SGHVS, FNYEAQ. This CDR3 has 16 amino acids. Here the CDR3 reads CASSLGLATLGYEQYF. In nucleotides, the CDR3 is TGTGCCAGCAGCTTGGGACTAGCGACTTTAGGGTACGAGCAGTACTTC.

There are many counts of this clonotype. J is TRBJ1-1 and V is TRBV10-3; 8 nucleotides align to TRBD1. With V trimmed by 4 bases and J by 5 bases, 12 bases remained unmatched. CDR3 length equals 16 residues. In germline, CDR1 is ENHRY, CDR2 SYGVKD. The CDR3 sequence: CAISGTRTGKTTEAFF. DNA of the CDR3: TGTGCCATCAGTGGAACCAGGACAGGGAAAACTACTGAAGCTTTCTTT.

In its sample, this clonotype was seen many times. V and J are TRBV29-1 and TRBJ1-2; the match to TRBD1 covers 7 bases. With V trimmed by 6 bases and J by 4 bases, 8 bases remained unmatched. The V gene's germline CDR1 is SQVTM and CDR2 ANQGSEA. This CDR3 spans 13 amino acids. The CDR3 loop is CSVPGGTAYGYTF. The CDR3 region has the DNA TGCAGCGTCCCCGGTGGGACAGCCTATGGCTACACCTTC.

Turning to this clonotype: This could be a read error, since a much larger clone is one nucleotide away. The V call is TRBV2, the J call TRBJ1-1; tentatively, D is TRBD1 (5 bases). Germline V lookup: CDR1 SNHLY, CDR2 FYNNEI. The CDR3 covers 15 residues. The CDR3 DNA reads TGTGCCAGCAGGGATCCTGGGACGGTGAACACTGAATCTTTCTTT. Translation gives CASRDPGTVNTESFF.

A few counts support this clonotype. This rearrangement joins TRBV7-2 to TRBJ2-1; possible D gene TRBD2, 5 bases. Trimming cost V 4 bases and J 2 bases, with 12 bases left between them. The CDR3 is made up of 15 amino acids. Germline values: CDR1 SGHTA, CDR2 FQGNSA. CDR3 in amino acids: CASSWAEATYNEQFF. In DNA, the CDR3 is TGTGCCAGCAGCTGGGCGGAGGCTACCTACAATGAGCAGTTCTTC.

The V gene is TRBV19, the J gene TRBJ2-6; perhaps TRBD1 as D (6 bases). Germline CDR1 reads LNHDA; CDR2 reads SQIVND (reference sequence). The CDR3 consists of 15 residues. With 4 bases removed from V and 2 bases from J, the gap between germline ends came to 9 bases. The CDR3 here is CASSRGTTGANVLTF. The CDR3 DNA is TGTGCCAGTAGTAGGGGGACAACTGGGGCCAACGTCCTGACTTTC.

The chain uses TRBV11-2 and TRBJ2-1; unclear D gene. V shed 1 base and J shed 9 bases, with 10 bases lying between them. The CDR3 is 13 residues long. Germline V gives CDR1 SGHAT, CDR2 FQNNGV. CDR3 amino acids: CASSLASLSEQFF. The DNA of the CDR3 is TGTGCCAGCAGCTTAGCCTCACTTTCTGAGCAGTTCTTC.

The CDR3 region is CSASPAGQTHEQFF. CDR3 bases: TGCAGTGCTAGTCCAGCAGGACAGACCCATGAGCAGTTCTTC. V and J are TRBV20-1 and TRBJ2-1, with TRBD1 as a possible D gene (6 bases). This CDR3 has 14 residues. V was shortened by 3 bases and J by 8 bases, with 17 bases between the two germline ends. Per the germline V gene, CDR1 is DFQATT and CDR2 is SNEGSKA (reference sequence).

The CDR3 region is CASSRKGLRDSEKPQHF. The CDR3 DNA sequence: TGTGCCAGTAGTCGAAAAGGTCTTAGGGACAGCGAGAAGCCCCAGCATTTT. The rearrangement joins TRBV19 to TRBJ1-5, with TRBD1 identical over 7 bases. After removal of 5 bases from V and 8 bases from J, the junction contained 18 bases not matched to a gene. This CDR3 has 17 amino acids. Germline V gene data show CDR1 as LNHDA and CDR2 as SQIVND (reference sequence).

This clonotype was detected only a few times. CDR3 sequence: CASSQDLTPNQPQHF. The CDR3 DNA reads TGTGCCAGCAGCCAAGATCTAACTCCCAATCAGCCCCAGCATTTT. The chain is built from TRBV3-1 and TRBJ1-5; no firm D call. The CDR3 loop spans 15 amino acids. Germline CDR1 reads LGHDT; CDR2 reads YNNKEL (reference sequence). Trimming stripped 0 bases from V and 3 bases from J, with 9 bases between.

CDR3: CASSPSTGGFVQFF. The CDR3 region has the DNA TGTGCCAGCAGTCCGTCGACAGGGGGCTTTGTGCAGTTCTTC. V is TRBV6-5 and J is TRBJ2-1, with 10 bases matching TRBD1. CDR1 and CDR2 (germline): MNHEY, SVGAGI. V lost 5 bases, J lost 12 bases, and 10 bases stayed unmatched. The CDR3 is 14 amino acids.

On this clonotype: This may come from a read error, since a much larger clone is one base off. The genes are TRBV27 and TRBJ1-5; 7 nucleotides line up with TRBD1. CDR3 length: 14 amino acids. Per the germline V gene, CDR1 is MNHEY and CDR2 is SMNVEV (reference sequence). J lost 2 bases, V lost 6 bases, and 4 bases had no gene match. The CDR3 sequence is CASSIDRGNQPQHF. DNA of the CDR3: TGTGCCAGCAGCATAGACAGGGGCAATCAGCCCCAGCATTTT.

This clonotype has only a few counts. The chain has TRBV12-3 or TRBV12-4 and TRBJ1-5, with D perhaps TRBD1 (5 bases). The CDR3 sequence is 15 residues long. With 6 bases removed from V and 4 bases from J, the gap between germline ends came to 16 bases. The CDR3 sequence is CASSIGTGLNQPQHF. CDR3 bases: TGTGCCAGCAGCATCGGGACCGGGCTTAATCAGCCCCAGCATTTT.

This clonotype was detected many times. The CDR3 spells CSAGLSGYGYTF. The CDR3 region has the DNA TGCAGTGCTGGGTTGAGCGGCTATGGCTACACCTTC. The V call is TRBV20-1, the J call TRBJ1-2; unclear D gene. Trimming removed 5 bases at V and 4 bases at J, with 11 bases between. CDR1 and CDR2 from the germline V gene are DFQATT and SNEGSKA (reference sequence). This CDR3 comprises 12 residues.

Notes on this clonotype: A read error may be the cause here, since a much bigger clone is one base away. V gene TRBV29-1 combines with J gene TRBJ1-1; D gene unclear. Deletions cut 0 bases from V and 3 bases from J, with 11 bases between. Germline CDR1 SQVTM, CDR2 ANQGSEA. CDR3 length: 14 residues. Here the CDR3 reads CSVEEESQYTEAFF. For the CDR3, the DNA is TGCAGCGTTGAAGAGGAGAGTCAGTACACTGAAGCTTTCTTT.

The V gene is TRBV29-1, the J gene TRBJ1-1; 7 positions agree with TRBD1. Germline V CDR1 and CDR2: SQVTM, ANQGSEA. J was trimmed by 0 bases and V by 7 bases; bases with no gene match: 14. CDR3 length: 16 residues. As DNA, the CDR3 is TGCAGCGGCAGGGGGGGTCCGGGACTCATGAACACTGAAGCTTTCTTT. Amino acids: CSGRGGPGLMNTEAFF.

The chain uses TRBV29-1 and TRBJ1-1; TRBD1 might be the D (5 bases). Germline-derived CDR1 and CDR2 are SQVTM and ANQGSEA. V lost 7 bases and J lost 4, with 19 bases in between. The CDR3 has 14 amino acids. CDR3: CSGARGGSGTEAFF. The CDR3 region has the DNA TGCAGCGGTGCCCGTGGGGGGTCGGGCACTGAAGCTTTCTTT.

This clonotype has more than one count but fewer than ten. The V and J genes are TRBV29-1 and TRBJ1-1; D perhaps matches TRBD1 (5 bases). Germline values: CDR1 SQVTM, CDR2 ANQGSEA. The ends were cut back, 4 bases at V and 4 bases at J, with 13 bases in the middle. There are 13 residues in the CDR3. CDR3 nucleotides: TGCAGCGTTGCTGGGGCAGGACGCACTGAAGCTTTCTTT. It is translated as CSVAGAGRTEAFF.

This clonotype was recorded at least ten times. The gene calls are TRBV6-5 and TRBJ2-5; D is unclear. The CDR3 totals 11 residues. The V gene lost 6 bases and the J gene lost 0 bases, with 2 bases spanning the gap. The germline V gene has CDR1 MNHEY and CDR2 SVGAGI. The DNA of the CDR3 is TGTGCCAGCAGGTACCAAGAGACCCAGTACTTC. Amino acids: CASRYQETQYF.

The chain has TRBV7-8 and TRBJ2-2, with D perhaps TRBD1 (6 bases). The CDR3 consists of 16 residues. V was pared by 8 bases and J by 7 bases, with 23 bases between. Per the germline V gene, CDR1 is SGHVS and CDR2 is FQNEAQ. The CDR3: CASWPLLQGLYGELFF. The CDR3, as DNA: TGTGCCAGCTGGCCTCTTTTACAGGGATTATACGGGGAGCTGTTTTTT.

This clonotype was seen a few times. The genes are TRBV27 and TRBJ2-5, with D possibly being TRBD2 (5 bases). This CDR3 is built from 14 residues. The ends were cut back, 6 bases at V and 1 base at J, with 12 bases in the middle. Germline CDR1 is MNHEY and CDR2 is SMNVEV (reference sequence). The CDR3 spells CASRTDWLQETQYF. CDR3 DNA sequence: TGTGCCAGCAGGACGGACTGGCTCCAAGAGACCCAGTACTTC.

This sequence joins TRBV20-1 and TRBJ2-3; D possibly corresponds to TRBD1 (5 bases). V was pared by 6 bases and J by 6 bases, with 10 bases between. This CDR3 comprises 11 residues. The germline CDR1 and CDR2 sequences are DFQATT and SNEGSKA (reference sequence). Written as DNA, the CDR3 is TGCAGTGCCAGGGATTTCGATACGCAGTATTTT. Translating gives CSARDFDTQYF.

This clonotype was detected only a few times. The genes are TRBV18 and TRBJ1-1; D is undetermined. CDR1 KGHSH and CDR2 LQKENI come from the germline V gene. Trimming removed 6 bases from V and 5 bases from J, with 16 bases in between. This CDR3 region has 14 residues. CDR3 sequence reads: CASSREGRGTEAFF. The CDR3 region has the DNA TGTGCCAGCTCCCGTGAGGGTAGAGGGACTGAAGCTTTCTTT.

This clonotype was counted between two and nine times. The gene calls are TRBV24-1 and TRBJ2-3, with 9 bases that match TRBD2. The V gene's germline CDR1 is KGHDR and CDR2 SFDVKD. The V and J ends lost 4 bases and 4 bases, in that order; junction bases with no gene match: 5. The CDR3 is 15 amino acids. The CDR3 bases are TGTGCCACCAGTGAGGGCGGGAGGGTCTCAGATACGCAGTATTTT. It yields the protein CATSEGGRVSDTQYF.

This clonotype turned up a few times. This chain connects TRBV5-1 to TRBJ2-2; D possibly matches TRBD1 or TRBD2 (5 bases each). Trimming cost V 5 bases and J 4 bases, with 15 bases left between them. This CDR3 spans 15 amino acids. CDR1 is SGHRS and CDR2 is YFSETQ in the germline V gene. The CDR3 region has the DNA TGCGCCAGCAGACCCGAGGGGTTATTCACCGGGGAGCTGTTTTTT. This sequence encodes CASRPEGLFTGELFF.

This clonotype showed up many times. The V gene is TRBV9, the J gene TRBJ1-5; no reliable D call. The V gene's germline CDR1 is SGDLS and CDR2 YYNGEE. CDR3 length equals 13 residues. Trimming pared 5 bases from V and 1 base from J, leaving 7 bases between. The CDR3 DNA reads TGTGCCAGCAGTCCAGGCAGCAATCAGCCCCAGCATTTT. This translates into CASSPGSNQPQHF.